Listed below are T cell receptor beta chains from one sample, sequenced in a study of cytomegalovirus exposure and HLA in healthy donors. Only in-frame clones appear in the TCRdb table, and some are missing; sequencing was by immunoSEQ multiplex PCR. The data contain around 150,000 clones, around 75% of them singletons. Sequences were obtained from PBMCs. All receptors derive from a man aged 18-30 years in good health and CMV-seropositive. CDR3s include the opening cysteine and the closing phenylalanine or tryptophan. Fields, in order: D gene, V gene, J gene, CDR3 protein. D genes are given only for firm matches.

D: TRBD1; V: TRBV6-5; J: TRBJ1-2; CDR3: CASSYSGQVANYGYTF
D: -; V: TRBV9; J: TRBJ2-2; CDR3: CASSVAPGQSNTGELFF
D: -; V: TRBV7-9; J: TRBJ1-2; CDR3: CASSLGPGDTYGYTF
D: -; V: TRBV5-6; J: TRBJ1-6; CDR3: CASSLTGGNSPLHF
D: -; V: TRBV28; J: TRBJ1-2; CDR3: CASNSAGDAYGYTF
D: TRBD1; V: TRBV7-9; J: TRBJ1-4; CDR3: CASSLTGGKFNEKLFF
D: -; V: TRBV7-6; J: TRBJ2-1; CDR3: CASSLGRSGSGGSSYNEQFF
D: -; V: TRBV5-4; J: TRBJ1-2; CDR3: CASSLLAGKRYTF
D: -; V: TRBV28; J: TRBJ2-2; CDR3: CASSPPVTGELFF
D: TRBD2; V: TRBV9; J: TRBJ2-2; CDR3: CASSVSGGRDTGELFF
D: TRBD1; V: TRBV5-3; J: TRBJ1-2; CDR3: CARSLVVTGHYGYTF
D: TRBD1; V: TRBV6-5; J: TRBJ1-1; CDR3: CASSSGQANTEAFF
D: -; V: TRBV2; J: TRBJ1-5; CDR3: CASTPYSNQPQHF
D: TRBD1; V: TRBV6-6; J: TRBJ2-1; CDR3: CASSSGQGGNEQFF
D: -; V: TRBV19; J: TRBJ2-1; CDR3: CASSPNSRRGVTEQFF
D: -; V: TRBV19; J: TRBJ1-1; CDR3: CASSRQPNTEAFF
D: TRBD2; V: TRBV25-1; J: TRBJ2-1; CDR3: CASSDPGLESYNEQFF
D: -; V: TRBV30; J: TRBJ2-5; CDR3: CAWGLQETQYF
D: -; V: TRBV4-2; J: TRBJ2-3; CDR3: CASSQVVAKGDTQYF
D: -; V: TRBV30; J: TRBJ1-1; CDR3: CAWSVVPGLAFF
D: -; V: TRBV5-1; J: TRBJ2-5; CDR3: CASSLEVGEQETQYF
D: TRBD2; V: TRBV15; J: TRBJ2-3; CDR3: CATSLGGEGLGTQYF
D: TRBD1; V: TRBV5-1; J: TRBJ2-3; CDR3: CASSSVGGGTDTQYF
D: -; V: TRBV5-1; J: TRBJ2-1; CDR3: CASSLGQTRSNEQFF
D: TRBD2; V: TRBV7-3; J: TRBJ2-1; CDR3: CASSLMASGNEQFF
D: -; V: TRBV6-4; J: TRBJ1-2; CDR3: CASSGGPSGTTDGYTF
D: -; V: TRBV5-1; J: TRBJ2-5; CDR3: CASSKTGQETQYF